One sample yielded the 3 T cell receptor beta chains listed below, sequenced in a study of blood T cell repertoires in COVID-19. Libraries were prepared by immunoSEQ multiplex PCR; TCRdb keeps only in-frame clonotypes and omits some of them. The repertoire includes about 41,000 clones, 70% to 90% of them detected once, and around 4% sits in the top ten. The specimen was peripheral blood. These receptors were taken from a man in his sixties with acute or convalescent COVID-19.

This chain joins TRBV7-2 and TRBJ1-5; D gene unclear. V lost 5 bases and J lost 6, with 11 bases in between. CDR3 length: 13 amino acids. Per the germline V gene, CDR1 is SGHTA and CDR2 is FQGNSA. The CDR3 loop reads CASSPAGFQPQHF. CDR3 nucleotide sequence: TGTGCCAGCAGCCCAGCGGGGTTTCAGCCCCAGCATTTT.

The rearrangement uses TRBV19 and TRBJ2-1, with 10 bases fitting TRBD1. The junction had 10 bases not matched to a gene; V was cut back by 7 bases and J by 4 bases. This CDR3 contains 16 residues. The germline V gene has CDR1 LNHDA and CDR2 SQIVND (reference sequence). The CDR3 nucleotides read TGTGCCAGTACGGGTATCGGGACAGGGGATTACAATGAGCAGTTCTTC. Translating it yields CASTGIGTGDYNEQFF.

This sequence joins TRBV12-3 or TRBV12-4 and TRBJ1-5; D not resolved. CDR3 length: 12 residues. Trimming cost V 1 base and J 7 bases, with 5 bases left between them. CDR3 protein: CASSLVAQPQHF. The CDR3 DNA is TGTGCCAGCAGTTTAGTGGCCCAGCCCCAGCATTTT.